This TCR beta chain is drawn from a study of blood T cells in healthy people across ages (dated by TCRdb to the mid-2010s). Study-wide context: In model experiments, template switching captured roughly one uniquely barcoded TCR beta cDNA molecule for every two T cells. Two additional independent replicas of 1 million unique cDNA reads from the same blood draw were analyzed for two donors (one aged 18 to 30 and one aged 80 or older). To avoid experimental bias, donors of different ages were spread randomly across the sequencing lanes. Using deep sequencing normalized with unique cDNA molecular identifiers, the study measured how TCR beta repertoire diversity changes with age. The donors were divided into four age groups: young (average approximately 15 years), middle-aged (approximately 42), aged (under 70) and long-lived (about 79). Study-level results and caveats: A strong correlation was found between observed TCR beta diversity and the percentage of naive T cells measured by flow cytometry. Observed TCR beta diversity per million T cells fell roughly linearly with age, and a significant reduction was already apparent by age around 36. Estimates of total diversity based on one million sequenced T cells were regarded as lower bounds and as underestimates. Compared with the aged group, the long-lived group had more naive CD4+ T cells, fewer expanded clones and increased TCR diversity, a pattern suggesting age selection. Donor CMV infection status was unknown, potentially confounding age-related changes in expanded clonotypes. Bulk unsorted PBMC profiling prevented conclusive comparison of naive and antigen-experienced compartments.

Turning to this clonotype: It has no known antigen specificity. One base away there is no much larger clone; base qualities are not given.

The protocol used for the library was 5' RACE. Sequencing was performed on an Illumina HiSeq 2500. A second roughly 6 to 12 cycle PCR used a sample-barcoded 5' primer and a J-beta primer mix. A template-switch 5' adaptor carrying 12 random nucleotides introduced a unique molecular identifier onto each TCR beta cDNA molecule. At least 2.5 million CDR3-containing paired-end reads were obtained from each sample. First-strand cDNA synthesis was performed from all RNA using the Mint cDNA synthesis kit, with priming by a TRBC-specific oligonucleotide. After uracil-DNA glycosylase treatment, a first 18-cycle PCR used universal primers M1SS and BC2_uni_R on all cDNA. In the source study's methods: For normalization, 1 million high-quality reads were randomly selected from each sample, with every read carrying a distinct molecular identifier. Instead of being binned into consensus sequences, reads that shared molecular identifiers were thrown out. MiTCR, with a Q25 quality threshold and the strictest error-elimination algorithm, was used for CDR3 identification, clonotype clustering and error correction. Lower-bound total TCR beta diversity was estimated with a nonparametric unseen species model using Euler transformation. TCRdb passed the public sequencing reads through fastp at Q25 and MiXCR, retaining productive beta sequences. Rows merge per CDR3 protein into single entries with the most common DNA and genes. TCRdb, rather than the study authors, made the V and J calls. This sample is represented by some 920,000 distinct CDR3 sequences; approximately 50% of them were singletons. The leading ten clones occupy about 21% of the sample.

The donors were 40 or so Caucasian individuals from Russia, aged 6 to 90 years, who were systemically healthy. Each donor gave 9.5 to 10 milliliters of peripheral blood, drawn into EDTA-treated Vacutainer tubes. Ficoll-Paque density-gradient centrifugation was used to isolate PBMCs, with at least 7 million per sample. Trizol reagent was used to extract total RNA from PBMCs, with at least 6 micrograms per sample. For every donor, an aliquot of PBMCs went through flow cytometry to measure the percentages of naive CD45RAhigh/CD27high T cells. This clonotype was sampled from a woman aged 55-70 years in good health. Sample: blood.

The CDR3 corresponds to CASSLGGFGNEKLFF. The nucleotides read TGTGCCAGCAGTTTAGGAGGGTTTGGTAATGAAAAACTGTTTTTT. In this chain, TRBV27 is recombined with TRBJ1-4; the D gene is unclear. V gives up 2 bases and J gives up 4 bases, and the segment between their germline ends measures 11 bases. Taken from cysteine to phenylalanine, the CDR3 has 15 residues. Of the read, only the CDR3 DNA is kept; its 45 bases are in frame from base 1. CDR1 MNHEY and CDR2 SMNVEV were looked up in the germline V gene (reference sequence).